The next 21 T cell receptor beta chains were all read from a single sample in a study of CD8+ T cells in alopecia areata. RNA extraction was followed by reverse transcription into cDNA, which acted as the sequencing template. Measured with immunoSEQ multiplex PCR; TCRdb has only the in-frame clones, and not every one. The sample carries 150,000 to 200,000 clones, about 60% recorded once. Sequencing used CD4+ T cells sorted from blood, obtained at week 0. The receptors were sampled from a human donor with alopecia areata.

The CDR3 region is CASSSTARQKRNYGYTF. Written as DNA, the CDR3 is TGTGCCAGCAGCTCAACTGCCCGACAGAAGCGGAACTATGGCTACACCTTC. V is TRBV7-9 and J is TRBJ1-2, with a weak D call TRBD1 (5 bases). Looked up from germline, CDR1 is SEHNR and CDR2 is FQNEAQ (reference sequence). The V gene lost 4 bases and the J gene lost 2 bases, with 20 bases spanning the gap. The CDR3 covers 17 residues.

The chain recombines TRBV5-1 with TRBJ1-2; 7 bases match TRBD1. Germline V gene lookup returns CDR1 SGHRS and CDR2 YFSETQ. This CDR3 spans 14 amino acids. J was trimmed by 4 bases and V by 4 bases; bases with no gene match: 7. CDR3 region: CASSVTGTAYGYTF. The CDR3 region has the DNA TGCGCCAGCAGCGTTACCGGGACAGCCTATGGCTACACCTTC.

The chain recombines TRBV5-1 with TRBJ2-1; D remains unclear. Trimming took off 3 bases at V and 6 bases at J, with 13 bases between the two ends. Per germline, CDR1 SGHRS and CDR2 YFSETQ. The CDR3 is 14 amino acids. The CDR3 here is CASSYIELSNEQFF. DNA of the CDR3: TGCGCCAGCAGCTACATAGAACTGTCCAATGAGCAGTTCTTC. Supplemented by reference TRBV5-1 and TRBJ2-1, the full variable domain reads KAGVTQTPRYLIKTRGQQVTLSCSPISGHRSVSWYQQTPGQGLQFLFEYFSETQRNKGNFPGRFSGRQFSNSRSEMNVSTLELGDSALYLCASSYIELSNEQFFGPGTRLTVL.

The chain is built from TRBV29-1 and TRBJ2-7; D may be TRBD2 (5 bases). Germline V gene data show CDR1 as SQVTM and CDR2 as ANQGSEA. The germline V and J ends were trimmed by 6 bases and 2 bases, with 11 bases remaining between them. The CDR3 has 12 amino acids. This CDR3 is CSVGKGTYEQYF. CDR3 coding DNA: TGCAGCGTCGGGAAGGGTACCTACGAGCAGTACTTC.

The chain carries TRBV2 and TRBJ1-6; D is unclear. Germline CDR1 and CDR2: SNHLY and FYNNEI. The CDR3 length is 14 residues. With 7 bases removed from V and 0 bases from J, the gap between germline ends came to 7 bases. CDR3 protein: CASNSYSYNSPLHF. Here the CDR3 DNA reads TGTGCCAGCAACAGTTACTCCTATAATTCACCCCTCCACTTT. Looking up the rest from reference TRBV2 and TRBJ1-6 gives the full variable domain: EPEVTQTPSHQVTQMGQEVILRCVPISNHLYFYWYRQILGQKVEFLVSFYNNEISEKSEIFDDQFSVERPDGSNFTLKIRSTKLEDSAMYFCASNSYSYNSPLHFGNGTRLTVT.

This chain joins TRBV10-3 and TRBJ2-7; the D gene is possibly TRBD2 (6 bases). This CDR3 is built from 13 residues. With 11 bases removed from V and 2 bases from J, the gap between germline ends came to 16 bases. The germline CDR1 and CDR2 sequences are ENHRY and SYGVKD. The CDR3 protein is CALREIDPYEQYF. The CDR3 nucleotides are TGTGCCCTCCGGGAGATTGACCCCTACGAGCAGTACTTC.

The rearrangement joins TRBV5-1 to TRBJ2-5; 7 nucleotides line up with TRBD1. The CDR3 totals 13 residues. Germline V lookup: CDR1 SGHRS, CDR2 YFSETQ. V shed 3 bases, J shed 2 bases, and the junction held 1 base outside the gene matches. The CDR3 spells CASSSGQQETQYF. The CDR3 nucleotides are TGCGCCAGCAGCTCGGGACAGCAAGAGACCCAGTACTTC. Full variable domain (outside the CDR3, taken from reference TRBV5-1 and TRBJ2-5): KAGVTQTPRYLIKTRGQQVTLSCSPISGHRSVSWYQQTPGQGLQFLFEYFSETQRNKGNFPGRFSGRQFSNSRSEMNVSTLELGDSALYLCASSSGQQETQYFGPGTRLLVL.

The J gene is TRBJ2-4, the V gene TRBV5-4; weak D call: TRBD2 (5 bases). The CDR3 contains 12 residues. Per the germline V gene, CDR1 is SGHNT and CDR2 is YYREEE (reference sequence). V dropped 4 bases and J dropped 7 bases, with 9 bases sitting between them. The CDR3 loop is CASSVRENIQYF. The CDR3 DNA sequence: TGTGCCAGCAGCGTAAGGGAGAACATTCAGTACTTC.

There are a few counts of this clone. The chain couples TRBV6-5 to TRBJ1-1; D is ambiguous. The germline V and J ends were trimmed by 0 bases and 8 bases, with 7 bases remaining between them. Germline values: CDR1 MNHEY, CDR2 SVGAGI. The CDR3 sequence is 12 residues long. CDR3 nucleotides: TGTGCCAGCAGTTACTCGGGCAGGGAAGCTTTCTTT. It is translated as CASSYSGREAFF.

The chain couples TRBV30 to TRBJ1-6; D uncertain. V was clipped by 0 bases and J by 8 bases, with 11 bases between them. The CDR3 is 14 residues long. Germline V gene sequence: CDR1 GTSNPN, CDR2 SVGIG (reference sequence). CDR3 nucleotides: TGTGCCTGGAGTGTACGCCAGATAGATTCACCCCTCCACTTT. Its protein product is CAWSVRQIDSPLHF.

This clone turned up a few times. The V gene is TRBV29-1, the J gene TRBJ2-7; tentative D call: TRBD1 (5 bases). Looked up from germline, CDR1 is SQVTM and CDR2 is ANQGSEA. V lost 4 bases and J 4 bases, leaving 17 bases between the germline ends. The CDR3 covers 14 residues. CDR3 region: CSVVSGSSIYEQYF. As DNA, the CDR3 is TGCAGCGTTGTGTCAGGGTCAAGTATTTACGAGCAGTACTTC.

This clone occurred once. This chain connects TRBV6-5 to TRBJ1-2; D gene ambiguous. In germline, CDR1 is MNHEY, CDR2 SVGAGI. Deletions cut 8 bases from V and 1 base from J, with 17 bases between. The CDR3 runs to 15 residues. The CDR3 reads CASSGSVVLNYGYTF. CDR3 bases: TGTGCCAGCTCCGGGTCCGTAGTCCTTAACTATGGCTACACCTTC.

This chain links TRBV29-1 with TRBJ1-2, with D unclear. The CDR3 totals 10 residues. Germline CDR1 SQVTM, CDR2 ANQGSEA. Between the trimmed V and J ends, which lost 1 base and 6 bases, there was a span of 3 bases. The DNA of the CDR3 is TGCAGCGTTGAAGGGAATGGCTACACCTTC. Its protein is CSVEGNGYTF.

The V call is TRBV30, the J call TRBJ2-7; maybe TRBD2 (5 bases). CDR3 size: 13 residues. CDR1 is GTSNPN and CDR2 is SVGIG in the germline V gene (reference sequence). V lost 4 bases, J lost 2 bases, and 12 bases lay in between. CDR3 amino acids: CAWNLLGAYEQYF. CDR3 DNA sequence: TGTGCCTGGAACCTTCTCGGGGCCTACGAGCAGTACTTC.

The chain couples TRBV5-4 to TRBJ1-2; TRBD1 agrees at 9 bases. The trim removed 5 bases at V and 5 bases at J, leaving 7 bases unmatched. Germline V gives CDR1 SGHNT, CDR2 YYREEE (reference sequence). This CDR3 has 14 residues. The DNA of the CDR3 is TGTGCCAGCAGTTCATTACAGGGGGCGTATGGCTACACCTTC. Its translation is CASSSLQGAYGYTF. The full variable domain, with the rest looked up from reference TRBV5-4 and TRBJ1-2, is ETGVTQSPTHLIKTRGQQVTLRCSSQSGHNTVSWYQQALGQGPQFIFQYYREEENGRGNFPPRFSGLQFPNYSSELNVNALELDDSALYLCASSSLQGAYGYTFGSGTRLTVV.

The gene calls are TRBV5-1 and TRBJ1-3; D may be TRBD1 (5 bases). Trimming stripped 1 base from V and 8 bases from J, with 19 bases between. This CDR3 contains 16 residues. Per germline, CDR1 SGHRS and CDR2 YFSETQ. The CDR3 DNA sequence: TGCGCCAGCAGCTTGCTAGGAGGACAAACGGCGGACACCATATATTTT. The encoded protein is CASSLLGGQTADTIYF.

The genes are TRBV5-1 and TRBJ2-1; D is ambiguous. CDR1 is SGHRS and CDR2 is YFSETQ in the germline V gene. The CDR3 runs 15 residues. Trimming stripped 4 bases from V and 9 bases from J, with 20 bases between. The CDR3 DNA follows: TGCGCCAGCAGCAACTCAGGACCCATGGATCTTGAGCAGTTCTTC. As protein: CASSNSGPMDLEQFF.

The rearrangement joins TRBV14 to TRBJ1-6, with TRBD1 as a possible D gene (5 bases). Deletions cut 1 base from V and 8 bases from J, with 9 bases between. Germline CDR1 is SGHDN and CDR2 is FVKESK. This CDR3 contains 14 residues. The CDR3 coding sequence is TGTGCCAGCAGCCAAGCAGGGACTTATTCACCCCTCCACTTT. Its translation is CASSQAGTYSPLHF.

J is TRBJ1-6 and V is TRBV7-9; the D gene is possibly TRBD1 (6 bases). V lost 1 base to trimming and J lost 9 bases, with 13 bases between them. Germline V lookup: CDR1 SEHNR, CDR2 FQNEAQ (reference sequence). CDR3 length equals 15 residues. CDR3 in DNA: TGTGCCAGCAGCTTAGAGGGGGGGCTTGGTTCACCCCTCCACTTT. This sequence encodes CASSLEGGLGSPLHF.

The genes are TRBV25-1 and TRBJ1-6; D is uncertain. The germline V gene has CDR1 MGHDK and CDR2 SYGVNS. Trimming left V 3 bases short and J 6 bases short, with 3 bases between. The CDR3 contains 12 residues. The CDR3 coding sequence is TGTGCCAGCAGTGATCTTAATTCACCCCTCCACTTT. As protein: CASSDLNSPLHF.

V usage is TRBV30 and J usage is TRBJ2-1, with TRBD2 identical over 9 bases. Germline V gene lookup returns CDR1 GTSNPN and CDR2 SVGIG (reference sequence). The junction had 10 bases not matched to a gene; V was cut back by 4 bases and J by 6 bases. The CDR3 runs to 15 residues. CDR3 in DNA: TGTGCCTGGACAAGAGCGGGGGGCTTGGGCAATGAGCAGTTCTTC. Residues: CAWTRAGGLGNEQFF. The variable domain in full, completed from reference TRBV30 and TRBJ2-1, reads SQTIHQWPATLVQPVGSPLSLECTVEGTSNPNLYWYRQAAGRGLQLLFYSVGIGQISSEVPQNLSASRPQDRQFILSSKKLLLSDSGFYLCAWTRAGGLGNEQFFGPGTRLTVL.